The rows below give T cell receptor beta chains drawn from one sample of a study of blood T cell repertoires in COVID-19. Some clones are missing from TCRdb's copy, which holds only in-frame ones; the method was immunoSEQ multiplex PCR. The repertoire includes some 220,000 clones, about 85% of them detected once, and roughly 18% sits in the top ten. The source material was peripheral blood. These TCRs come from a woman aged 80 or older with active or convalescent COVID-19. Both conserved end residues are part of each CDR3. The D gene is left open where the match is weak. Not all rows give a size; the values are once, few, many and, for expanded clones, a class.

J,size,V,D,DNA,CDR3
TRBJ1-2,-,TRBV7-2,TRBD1,TGTGCCAGCCGAAGTCGACAGGGGATGGGCTATGGCTACACCTTC,CASRSRQGMGYGYTF
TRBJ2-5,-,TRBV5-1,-,TGCGCCAGCAGCTACCGGGACAAAGAGACCCAGTACTTC,CASSYRDKETQYF
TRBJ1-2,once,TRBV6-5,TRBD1,TGTGCCAGCAGTTACACCCACAGGGGACACTACACCTTC,CASSYTHRGHYTF
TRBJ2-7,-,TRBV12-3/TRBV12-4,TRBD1,TGTGCCGTCTCGGACAGGTTATATGGCGAGCAGTACTTC,CAVSDRLYGEQYF
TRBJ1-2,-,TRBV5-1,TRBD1,TGCGCCAGCAGCCCTGGACAGGAAGGAAATGGCTACACCTTC,CASSPGQEGNGYTF
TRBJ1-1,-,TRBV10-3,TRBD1,TGTGCCATCAGGGGGACAGGGGGCGAAGGAACTGAAGCTTTCTTT,CAIRGTGGEGTEAFF
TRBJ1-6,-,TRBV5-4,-,TGTGCCAGCAGCTCGATCCTCGGACGGGGGAATTCACCCCTCCACTTT,CASSSILGRGNSPLHF
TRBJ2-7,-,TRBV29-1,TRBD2,TGCAGCGCCTTAGCGGGAGGGTGGGGCGAGCAGTACTTC,CSALAGGWGEQYF
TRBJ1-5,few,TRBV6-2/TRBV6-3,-,TGTGCCAGCAGTTACACTGATAGCAATCAGCCCCAGCATTTT,CASSYTDSNQPQHF
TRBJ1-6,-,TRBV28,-,TGTGCCAGCAGTTTCACGGTCTCCTATAATTCACCCCTCCACTTT,CASSFTVSYNSPLHF
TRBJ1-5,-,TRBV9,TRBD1,TGTGCCAGCAGCACCGACAGGGGGGATCAGCCCCAGCATTTT,CASSTDRGDQPQHF
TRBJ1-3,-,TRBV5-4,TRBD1,TGTGCCAGCAGCCCCGGGACAGGGGGCCCTAACACCATATATTTT,CASSPGTGGPNTIYF
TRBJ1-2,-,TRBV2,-,TGTGCCAGCAGTGAAGCGTGGAGCCCGGGGGGCGGCTACACCTTC,CASSEAWSPGGGYTF
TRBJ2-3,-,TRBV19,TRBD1,TGTGCCAGTAGTATAGAGTCTCGGACAGGGGGCCGGGATACGCAGTATTTT,CASSIESRTGGRDTQYF
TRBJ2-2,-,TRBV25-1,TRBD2,TGTGCCAGCAGTGCCGGACTAGCTGGTACCGGGGAGCTGTTTTTT,CASSAGLAGTGELFF
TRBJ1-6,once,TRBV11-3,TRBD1,TGTGCCAGCAGCTCCGCGGGACAGGGCTATTATAATTCACCCCTCCACTTT,CASSSAGQGYYNSPLHF
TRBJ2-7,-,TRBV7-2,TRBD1,TGTGCCAGCAGCTTAGTTAAGGGGGCCGACTACGAGCAGTACTTC,CASSLVKGADYEQYF
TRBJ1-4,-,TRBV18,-,TGTGCCAGCTCACAGGGGTATTCAACTAATGAAAAACTGTTTTTT,CASSQGYSTNEKLFF
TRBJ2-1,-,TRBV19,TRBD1,TGTGCCAGTAGTGTGACAGGGGGCCACGAGCAGTTCTTC,CASSVTGGHEQFF
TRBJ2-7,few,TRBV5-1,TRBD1,TGCGCCAGCAGCTTACAGGGGGCGGGCTACGAGCAGTACTTC,CASSLQGAGYEQYF
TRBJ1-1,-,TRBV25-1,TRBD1,TGTGCCAGTTCGGGACAGATGAACACTGAAGCTTTCTTT,CASSGQMNTEAFF
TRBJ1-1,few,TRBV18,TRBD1,TGTGCCAGCTCACCCGGACAGGGGCCGAACACTGAAGCTTTCTTT,CASSPGQGPNTEAFF
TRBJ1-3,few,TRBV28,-,TGTGCCAGCAGTTTATTTAGGGACATCTCTGGAAACACCATATATTTT,CASSLFRDISGNTIYF
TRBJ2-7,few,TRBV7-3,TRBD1,TGTGCCAGCAGCGAACAGGGGGGCTACGAGCAGTACTTC,CASSEQGGYEQYF
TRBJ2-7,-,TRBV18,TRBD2,TGTGCCAGCTCACCTCCTAGCGGGGGTCCCGGAACCTACGAGCAGTACTTC,CASSPPSGGPGTYEQYF
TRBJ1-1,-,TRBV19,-,TGTGCCAGTGGGCGGGGAACTGAAGCTTTCTTT,CASGRGTEAFF
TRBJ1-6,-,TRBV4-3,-,TGCGCCAGCAGCCAAGATTGGAGGGAAAATTCACCCCTCCACTTT,CASSQDWRENSPLHF
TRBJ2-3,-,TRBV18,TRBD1,TGTGCCAGCTCGACACCGGGACAGCAAGCCACAGATACGCAGTATTTT,CASSTPGQQATDTQYF
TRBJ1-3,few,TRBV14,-,TGTGCCAGCAGCCAAGCAGGGTCTGGAAACACCATATATTTT,CASSQAGSGNTIYF
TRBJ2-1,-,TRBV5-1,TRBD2,TGCGCCAGCAGCTCAGCCCCGGGAGGATCCTACAATGAGCAGTTCTTC,CASSSAPGGSYNEQFF
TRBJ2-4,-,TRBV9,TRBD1,TGTGCCAGCAGCGTAGCTCGGGACAGGGGACGGGACATTCAGTACTTC,CASSVARDRGRDIQYF
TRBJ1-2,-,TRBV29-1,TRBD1,TGCAGCGCCCTCCTGACAGGGAATTATGGCTACACCTTC,CSALLTGNYGYTF
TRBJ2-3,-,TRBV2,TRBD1,TGTGCCAGCAGTGACGGGGCAGGGGGCGATACGCAGTATTTT,CASSDGAGGDTQYF
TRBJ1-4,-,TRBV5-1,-,TGCGCCAGCAGCTTTTCCAGGGCCCTGGATCAGCTTTTT,CASSFSRALDQLF
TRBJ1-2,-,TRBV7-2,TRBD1,TGTGCCAGCAGAGGTACAGGGGCACAGGGCTACACCTTC,CASRGTGAQGYTF
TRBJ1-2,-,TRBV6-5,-,TGTGCCAGCAGCCCAGGGAAGTATGGCTACACCTTC,CASSPGKYGYTF
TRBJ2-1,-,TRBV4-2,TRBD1,TGTGCCAGCAGCCAAATAACAGGGGCCTACAATGAGCAGTTCTTC,CASSQITGAYNEQFF
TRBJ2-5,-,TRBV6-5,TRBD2,TGTGCCAGCAGTCCCGGACTAGCGGGAAGAGAGACCCAGTACTTC,CASSPGLAGRETQYF
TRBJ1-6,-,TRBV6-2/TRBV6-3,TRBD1,TGTGCCAGCAGTGAGCTCGGACAGGGGGCTTCTTCACCCCTCCACTTT,CASSELGQGASSPLHF
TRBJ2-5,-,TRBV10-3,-,TGTGCCATCAGTGACTCACTCGGGGAGACCCAAGAGACCCAGTACTTC,CAISDSLGETQETQYF
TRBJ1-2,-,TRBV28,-,TGTGCCAGCAGGCTAGCTAACTATGGCTACACCTTC,CASRLANYGYTF
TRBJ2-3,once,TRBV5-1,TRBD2,TGCGCCAGCAGCTTGGGTCGACTAGCGGGAGCCGGGGATACGCAGTATTTT,CASSLGRLAGAGDTQYF
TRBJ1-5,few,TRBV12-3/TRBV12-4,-,TGTGCCAGCGGTAGGACACCTCAGCCCCAGCATTTT,CASGRTPQPQHF
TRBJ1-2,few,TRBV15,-,TGTGCCACCAGCGAATCCGCAGGGGTGGGGGGCTACACCTTC,CATSESAGVGGYTF
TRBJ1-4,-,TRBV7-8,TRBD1,TGTGCCAGCAGCTTAGGTGGGACAGCCAATAATGAAAAACTGTTTTTT,CASSLGGTANNEKLFF
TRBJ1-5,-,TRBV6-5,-,TGTGCCAGCAGTTACCCGGGGGGGAGCAATCAGCCCCAGCATTTT,CASSYPGGSNQPQHF
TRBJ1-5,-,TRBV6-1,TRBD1,TGTGCCAGCAGTGAACAGGGGGAAGGGTACTCCCTTAGCAATCAGCCCCAGCATTTT,CASSEQGEGYSLSNQPQHF
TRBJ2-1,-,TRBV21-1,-,TGTGCCAGCAGGCCCGACCCCGTAGCGGACCTACAATGGGAAAATGGCAATGAGCAGTTCTTC,CASRPDPVADLQWENGNEQFF
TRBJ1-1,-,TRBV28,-,TGTGCCAGCAGTTTATGGGCAGGGCCCTTACCGAACACTGAAGCTTTCTTT,CASSLWAGPLPNTEAFF